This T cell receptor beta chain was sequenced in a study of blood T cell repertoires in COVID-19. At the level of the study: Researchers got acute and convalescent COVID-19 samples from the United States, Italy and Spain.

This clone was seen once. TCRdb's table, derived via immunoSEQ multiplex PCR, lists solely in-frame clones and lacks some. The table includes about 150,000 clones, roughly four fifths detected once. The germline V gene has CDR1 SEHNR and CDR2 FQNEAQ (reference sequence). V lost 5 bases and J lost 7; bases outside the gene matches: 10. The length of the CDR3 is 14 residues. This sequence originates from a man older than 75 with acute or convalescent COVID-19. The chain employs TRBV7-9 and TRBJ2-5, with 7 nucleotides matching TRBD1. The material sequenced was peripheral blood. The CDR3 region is CASSTGQPEGTQYF. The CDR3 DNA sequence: TGTGCCAGCAGCACGGGACAGCCCGAGGGGACCCAGTACTTC.